This T cell receptor (beta chain) was sequenced for a study of prognosis after radiotherapy for stage I lung cancer. Turning to the study itself: Medical inoperability was the status assigned to all non-small cell lung cancer patients.

This clonotype has at least ten counts. The length of the CDR3 is 21 residues. V lost 0 bases and J lost 4; bases outside the gene matches: 17. Germline V gene sequence: CDR1 SGHDN, CDR2 FVKESK. Multiplex PCR, run in two rounds, amplified TCR beta CDR3 from genomic DNA. Round one of PCR was performed, and it used primers specific to each TRBV and TRBJ gene. Each CDR3 protein gets one entry after TCRdb re-called the multiplex PCR reads with MiXCR. The table has some 14,000 distinct CDR3 sequences, roughly 31% seen once. Peripheral blood was collected in volumes of roughly 6 milliliters at each of two time points.

Sequences were derived from PBMCs, sampled before or after stereotactic body radiation therapy (not recorded which). This chain uses TRBV14 with TRBJ2-3, with 12 bases identical to TRBD2. The sequence came from a donor aged 50 or older with non-small cell lung cancer. The CDR3 DNA reads TGTGCCAGCAGCCAAGATAGTAAACTAGCGGGAGGAGGCCTCTTCCCAGATACGCAGTATTTT. As protein: CASSQDSKLAGGGLFPDTQYF.